Presented here are 10 T cell receptor beta chains from one specimen sequenced in a study of beta chain features in type 1 diabetes (dated by TCRdb to between 2018 and 2020). Overall study results and their limits: A moderate but significant shortening of TCRB CDR3 length was observed in type 1 diabetes patients in all four CD4+ subsets.

The library relied on the immunoSEQ multiplex PCR assay. The entire isolated RNA was reverse transcribed using the High Capacity cDNA Reverse Transcription Kit, and thus expressed TCRB transcripts were sequenced. TCRdb carries this immuneACCESS record with in-frame sequences only. Its versions omit some clonotypes, under half of them owing to an unresolved V gene in the studies checked, with the rest unexplained. The sample has roughly 300,000 clones on record, about a tenth of them singletons. The ten largest clones represent approximately 1% of the sample. These TCRs are of unknown antigen specificity. Sequenced input: central memory CD4+ T cells from blood. The receptor set was obtained from a young man with type 1 diabetes.

This clone appeared a few times. The chain employs TRBV18 and TRBJ1-2; TRBD1 aligns across 10 bases. V was clipped by 6 bases and J by 3 bases; unmatched bases: 22. In germline, CDR1 is KGHSH, CDR2 LQKENI. CDR3 length equals 20 residues. DNA of the CDR3: TGTGCCAGCTCCCCTATGACAGGGGGCGGGAACGTCTCGCCATACTATGGCTACACCTTC. It codes for CASSPMTGGGNVSPYYGYTF.

V is TRBV19 and J is TRBJ1-4; D may be TRBD1 (5 bases). There are 14 residues in the CDR3. The V gene's germline CDR1 is LNHDA and CDR2 SQIVND (reference sequence). V dropped 5 bases and J dropped 0 bases, with 7 bases sitting between them. The CDR3 sequence is CASSAGPTNEKLFF. CDR3 DNA: TGTGCCAGTAGTGCGGGGCCAACTAATGAAAAACTGTTTTTT.

This clone has just a few counts. This chain links TRBV11-3 with TRBJ2-5; D might be TRBD2 (5 bases). Trimming shortened V by 5 bases and J by 3 bases, and 16 bases separated the two germline ends. The germline gives CDR1 SGHNT, CDR2 YENEEA. The CDR3 has 15 amino acids. CDR3 bases: TGTGCCAGCAGCCGCTCTCAGACTACTAAAGAGACCCAGTACTTC. It codes for CASSRSQTTKETQYF.

The sample holds a few counts of this clone. The gene calls are TRBV6-5 and TRBJ2-1, with 7 bases aligning to TRBD2. CDR1 and CDR2 from the germline V gene are MNHEY and SVGAGI. V lost 8 bases, J lost 6 bases, and 7 bases stayed unmatched. The CDR3 consists of 13 residues. In DNA, the CDR3 is TGTGCCAGCGGGGAGGGGAGGGTCAATGAGCAGTTCTTC. Protein product: CASGEGRVNEQFF.

This clone has just a few counts. The CDR3 here is CASTQIPGQLGYTF. CDR3 in DNA: TGTGCCAGCACCCAAATACCGGGACAGCTGGGCTACACCTTC. V gene TRBV6-5 combines with J gene TRBJ1-2, with 7 bases matching TRBD1. Germline CDR1 is MNHEY and CDR2 is SVGAGI. The CDR3 totals 14 residues. The ends lost 7 bases at V and 8 bases at J; junction bases unmatched: 13.

The chain joins TRBV7-9 to TRBJ2-1, with 7 bases fitting TRBD1. The V gene end was trimmed by 5 bases and the J gene end by 5 bases; junction bases not matched to a gene: 3. The CDR3 has 13 amino acids. Per the germline V gene, CDR1 is SEHNR and CDR2 is FQNEAQ (reference sequence). The DNA for the CDR3 is TGTGCCAGCAGCCGACAGGGAAACAATGAGCAGTTCTTC. This gives the protein CASSRQGNNEQFF.

This clone appeared a few times. The V call is TRBV9, the J call TRBJ2-2, with a tentative D call TRBD1 (6 bases). Between the trimmed V and J ends, which lost 4 bases and 7 bases, there was a span of 8 bases. Germline V gene sequence: CDR1 SGDLS, CDR2 YYNGEE. The CDR3 spans 12 residues. This CDR3 is CASSTGYGELFF. DNA of the CDR3: TGTGCCAGCAGCACAGGGTACGGGGAGCTGTTTTTT.

This clone was seen only a few times. V and J are TRBV2 and TRBJ1-2; D perhaps matches TRBD1 (5 bases). The CDR3 sequence is 13 residues long. Germline V lookup: CDR1 SNHLY, CDR2 FYNNEI. V dropped 11 bases and J dropped 8 bases, with 21 bases sitting between them. The DNA of the CDR3 is TGTGCCGGCGTACCGGGACGGGAAAAGGGCTACACCTTC. Protein: CAGVPGREKGYTF.

The gene calls are TRBV21-1 and TRBJ2-7; the table's D call TRBD1 went unverified against the DNA. TRBV21-1 is a listed pseudogene. The CDR3 totals 16 residues. Written as DNA, the CDR3 is TGTGCCAGCAGCACTCGGGACACCCGGGCGGACTACGAGCAGTACTTC. It yields the protein CASSTRDTRADYEQYF.

V and J are TRBV2 and TRBJ2-3; TRBD2 aligns across 8 bases. Germline trimming cut 10 bases from V and 0 bases from J; bases unmatched to any gene: 6. The germline V gene encodes CDR1 SNHLY and CDR2 FYNNEI. The CDR3 runs 14 residues. CDR3 amino acids: CAINSGASTDTQYF. The CDR3 DNA follows: TGTGCCATCAATAGCGGGGCTAGCACAGATACGCAGTATTTT.